Below, one T cell receptor beta chain is given with its context. No antigen is known for it. This record comes from a study of cytomegalovirus exposure and HLA in healthy donors. Study outcomes and limitations: The CMV antigen specificity of a few CMV-associated chains was confirmed through in vitro analysis. TCR beta V- and J-gene trimming was later associated with a missense DCLRE1C variant.

Trimming removed 5 bases from V and 3 bases from J, with 11 bases in between. The CDR3 has 13 amino acids. Germline V CDR1 and CDR2: SGHTA, FQGNSA. Primers included in the PCR were 60 Vbeta and 13 Jbeta primers. Some clones are missing from TCRdb's copy, which holds only in-frame ones; the method was immunoSEQ multiplex PCR. The data hold about 160,000 clones, with 84% observed a single time. The TCR was taken from a man between 50 and 59 years old in good health and CMV-seropositive. The sequenced material came from PBMCs. This chain uses TRBV7-2 with TRBJ2-7; possibly TRBD1 for D (6 bases). The CDR3 bases are TGTGCCAGCAGCCTTGGACAGTACTACGAGCAGTACTTC. This codes for CASSLGQYYEQYF.